Below, one T cell receptor beta chain is given with its context. CDR1 is SGHTA and CDR2 is FQGNSA in the germline V gene. The CDR3 is 15 amino acids. V lost 3 bases and J lost 4, with 14 bases in between. This sample was taken from a study of blood T cells in healthy people across ages. Together with a sample-barcoded 5' primer, a J-beta primer mix was included in a second PCR lasting about 6 to 11 cycles. Using its own MiXCR run on the 5' RACE reads, TCRdb lists one record per CDR3 protein. There are around 900,000 distinct CDR3 sequences in the sample; around 54% occur only once, and roughly a fifth lies in the top ten.

This sequence was found in a woman between 55 and 75 years old in good health. V is TRBV7-2 and J is TRBJ2-3, with D maybe TRBD2 (5 bases). Sequencing was carried out using blood. CDR3 amino acids: CASSFDRGSADTQYF. The CDR3 nucleotides are TGTGCCAGCAGCTTCGATAGAGGGAGCGCAGATACGCAGTATTTT.